Below are 5 T cell receptor beta chains sequenced from a single sample in a study of cytomegalovirus exposure and HLA in healthy donors. PCR primers comprised 60 Vbeta and 13 Jbeta primers. The data were produced by immunoSEQ multiplex PCR, yet TCRdb's version contains in-frame clones alone and is incomplete. The sample lists about 150,000 clones, about four fifths occurring once. Material for sequencing was PBMCs. Every receptor here comes from a young man in good health and CMV-seropositive.

In this sample, this clone turned up a few times. The chain uses TRBV30 and TRBJ2-7; 15 bases are shared with TRBD2. CDR3 size: 16 residues. The V gene end was trimmed by 3 bases and the J gene end by 5 bases; junction bases not matched to a gene: 8. The germline gives CDR1 GTSNPN, CDR2 SVGIG (reference sequence). The DNA for the CDR3 is TGTGCCTGGAGGGGCGGACTAGCGGGAGGGCCGGACGAGCAGTACTTC. This translates into CAWRGGLAGGPDEQYF.

The chain links TRBV5-8 to TRBJ2-3, with a weak D call TRBD1 (5 bases). Germline V gene data show CDR1 as SGHTS and CDR2 as YDEGEE. The CDR3 length is 14 residues. V gave up 0 bases and J gave up 5 bases, with 10 bases separating them. Here the CDR3 reads CASSLGTQEDTQYF. CDR3 coding DNA: TGTGCCAGCAGCTTGGGGACACAGGAAGATACGCAGTATTTT.

V usage is TRBV7-2 and J usage is TRBJ1-2; TRBD1 agrees at 10 bases. Germline loops: CDR1 SGHTA, CDR2 FQGNSA. The CDR3 covers 16 residues. With V trimmed by 5 bases and J by 1 base, 7 bases remained unmatched. The CDR3 DNA sequence: TGTGCCAGCAGCCCCCGGGACAGGGGAAATAACTATGGCTACACCTTC. This sequence encodes CASSPRDRGNNYGYTF.

V gene TRBV6-1 combines with J gene TRBJ1-3; 12 bases fit TRBD1. J lost 4 bases, V lost 4 bases, and 5 bases had no gene match. CDR1 is MNHNS, CDR2 SASEGT, per germline. CDR3 length: 16 residues. The CDR3 loop is CASSVGTGGYGNTIYF. The CDR3 DNA is TGTGCCAGCAGTGTTGGGACAGGGGGCTACGGAAACACCATATATTTT.

The V call is TRBV18, the J call TRBJ2-1, with D perhaps matching TRBD2 (6 bases). CDR3 size: 18 residues. In germline, CDR1 is KGHSH, CDR2 LQKENI. The ends were cut back, 0 bases at V and 0 bases at J, with 15 bases in the middle. CDR3 nucleotide sequence: TGTGCCAGCTCACCACCGGCGGGACGGACAAGCTCCTACAATGAGCAGTTCTTC. Amino acids: CASSPPAGRTSSYNEQFF.